This TCR beta chain was sequenced for a study of shared clonotypes between healthy human individuals. Study information: Ranging from 18 to 49 in age, donors were two women and three men. A donor's plate count was three for CD4 naive and three for CD4 memory; CD8 naive had two and CD8 memory one.

CD8 cells regarded as naive lacked CD45RO, were positively chosen for CCR7, and omitted terminally differentiated effector memory CD45RA+ cells. All of the donors resided in Nashville, Tennessee, and each was a Caucasian adult. Germline V gene lookup returns CDR1 MGHRA and CDR2 YSYEKL. The V gene end was trimmed by 4 bases and the J gene end by 1 base; junction bases not matched to a gene: 1. This CDR3 is 16 amino acids long. The authors ran the assay at deep level. TCRdb keeps only in-frame clones here, not all; method: immunoSEQ multiplex PCR. The repertoire consists of roughly 2 million clones, with about 95% occurring once and the leading ten covering 0.9% to 1.3%.

The TCR originated in a man between 18 and 29 years old in good health. The rearrangement links TRBV4-1 to TRBJ1-6, with 10 nucleotides matching TRBD1. Sequences were obtained from naive CD8+ T cells sorted from blood. The chain's CDR3 is CASSPGQGSYNSPLHF. The DNA of the CDR3 is TGCGCCAGCAGCCCGGGACAGGGGTCCTATAATTCACCCCTCCACTTT.